These T cell receptor beta chains were read from a single sample in a study of T cells after posttransplantation cyclophosphamide. This table comes from immunoSEQ multiplex PCR, and its TCRdb copy is limited to in-frame clones, with some not included. The sample shows approximately 39,000 clones, around 80% of them seen only once. The input for sequencing was CD4+ T cells sorted from blood, taken around 2,000 days after a stem cell transplant with posttransplant cyclophosphamide. These receptors came from a female patient in her thirties or forties who received an allogeneic stem cell transplant from a related donor, was CMV-positive, and had no GVHD. Some T cells may have originated in the graft donor. CDR3s include the opening cysteine and the closing phenylalanine or tryptophan. The D gene is left open where the match is weak. The listing skips clone size in some rows; elsewhere it reads once, few, many or a size class.

>TRBV15|-|TRBJ1-3|once
CATSAHSGGIYF
TGTGCCACCAGCGCCCACAGTGGGGGGATATATTTT
>TRBV5-1|-|TRBJ1-1|-
CASSLGAPRAEAFF
TGCGCCAGCAGCTTGGGGGCCCCGAGGGCTGAAGCTTTCTTT
>TRBV10-3|TRBD1|TRBJ1-3|-
CAATTGTPSGNTIYF
TGTGCCGCAACGACAGGGACCCCTTCTGGAAACACCATATATTTT
>TRBV9|-|TRBJ2-3|-
CASSGGGAFGDTQYF
TGTGCCAGCAGCGGAGGGGGGGCATTCGGCGATACGCAGTATTTT
>TRBV27|TRBD1|TRBJ1-5|-
CASSPRQGGIRRQPQHF
TGTGCCAGCAGTCCGCGACAGGGGGGCATACGACGTCAGCCCCAGCATTTT
>TRBV6-6|TRBD1|TRBJ1-5|-
CASNRGDQPQHF
TGTGCCAGCAACAGGGGGGATCAGCCCCAGCATTTT
>TRBV5-5|TRBD1|TRBJ1-5|medium-sized
CASSPRQGAGNQPQHF
TGTGCCAGCAGCCCTAGACAGGGGGCAGGCAATCAGCCCCAGCATTTT
>TRBV7-9|-|TRBJ1-3|-
CASSTPTGATGNTIYF
TGTGCCAGCAGCACCCCGACAGGAGCCACTGGAAACACCATATATTTT
>TRBV28|TRBD1|TRBJ2-1|-
CASSLSGGPTYNEQFF
TGTGCCAGCAGTCTGTCAGGGGGCCCTACCTACAATGAGCAGTTCTTC
>TRBV19|TRBD1|TRBJ2-3|-
CASSTGQAGTDTQYF
TGTGCCAGTAGTACGGGACAGGCGGGCACAGATACGCAGTATTTT
>TRBV20-1|TRBD1|TRBJ1-4|-
CSAVRQGKLFF
TGCAGTGCTGTTAGACAGGGTAAACTGTTTTTT
>TRBV11-1|TRBD1|TRBJ2-7|-
CASSLDVQGSNYEQYF
TGTGCCAGCAGCTTAGATGTACAGGGGAGCAACTACGAGCAGTACTTC
>TRBV19|-|TRBJ2-6|-
CASSIDGVSGANVLTF
TGTGCCAGTAGTATAGATGGAGTCTCTGGGGCCAACGTCCTGACTTTC
>TRBV5-1|TRBD2|TRBJ2-3|-
CASSSTSGGTWGTQYF
TGCGCCAGCAGCTCTACTAGCGGGGGGACTTGGGGTACGCAGTATTTT
>TRBV10-3|TRBD1|TRBJ1-2|-
CAISESTGEGYTF
TGTGCCATCAGTGAGTCGACAGGGGAGGGCTACACCTTC
>TRBV7-6|-|TRBJ2-1|-
CASSLQGLSSYNEQFF
TGTGCCAGCAGTCTTCAGGGGCTTAGCTCCTACAATGAGCAGTTCTTC
>TRBV6-4|-|TRBJ2-4|-
CASSDRVGDIQYF
TGTGCCAGCAGTGACCGGGTAGGAGACATTCAGTACTTC
>TRBV5-1|TRBD1|TRBJ1-1|-
CASSTGTGGHAEAFF
TGCGCCAGCAGCACCGGGACAGGGGGCCACGCTGAAGCTTTCTTT
>TRBV12-5|TRBD1|TRBJ1-1|-
CASGKGQPNTEAFF
TGTGCTAGTGGTAAGGGACAGCCGAACACTGAAGCTTTCTTT
>TRBV6-5|TRBD1|TRBJ2-7|once
CASSYDRGHEQYF
TGTGCCAGCAGTTACGACAGGGGCCACGAGCAGTACTTC
>TRBV5-1|TRBD1|TRBJ2-7|-
CASSSGLLTGGARREQYF
TGCGCCAGCAGCTCGGGGTTACTAACAGGGGGCGCGAGGAGGGAGCAGTACTTC
>TRBV5-1|-|TRBJ1-1|-
CASSLGLRSTEAFF
TGCGCCAGCAGCTTGGGACTCCGCTCCACTGAAGCTTTCTTT
>TRBV19|TRBD1|TRBJ1-5|few
CASIDRTGASQPQHF
TGTGCCAGTATTGATCGGACAGGGGCAAGTCAGCCCCAGCATTTT
>TRBV11-3|-|TRBJ2-1|once
CASSAKVASYNEQFF
TGTGCCAGCAGCGCCAAAGTAGCCTCCTACAATGAGCAGTTCTTC
>TRBV13|TRBD1|TRBJ2-1|once
CASSFRQGSSYNEQFF
TGTGCCAGCAGCTTTAGACAGGGGAGCTCCTACAATGAGCAGTTCTTC
>TRBV18|TRBD1|TRBJ2-7|-
CASSPTEGGPLGQYF
TGTGCCAGCTCACCTACGGAAGGGGGCCCTCTTGGGCAGTACTTC
>TRBV11-1|-|TRBJ1-1|-
CASSLAFSGIYTEAFF
TGTGCCAGCAGCTTAGCTTTCTCCGGGATTTATACTGAAGCTTTCTTT
>TRBV2|-|TRBJ1-5|-
CASSPEREQPQHF
TGTGCCAGCAGTCCTGAGAGGGAGCAGCCCCAGCATTTT
>TRBV6-6|-|TRBJ2-7|-
CASVPGGSYEQYF
TGTGCCAGCGTTCCCGGCGGCTCCTACGAGCAGTACTTC
>TRBV6-1|TRBD1|TRBJ1-2|few
CASSVGTGGYTF
TGTGCCAGCAGTGTTGGGACAGGGGGCTACACCTTC
>TRBV5-1|TRBD2|TRBJ2-1|-
CASSLGGLNNEQFF
TGCGCCAGCAGCTTGGGGGGACTAAACAATGAGCAGTTCTTC
>TRBV7-8|-|TRBJ2-2|-
CASSLAESRGPRELFF
TGTGCCAGCAGCTTAGCCGAGTCCAGGGGTCCCCGGGAGCTGTTTTTT